This is a list of T cell receptor beta chains from one sample in a study of blood T cell repertoires in COVID-19. Clones were sequenced by immunoSEQ multiplex PCR, and TCRdb holds only the in-frame ones, with some missing. The sample includes around 170,000 clones, around 90% seen only once; the top ten take around 0.63%. The sample was peripheral blood. Receptors originate from a man in his sixties with COVID-19, enrolled during active disease. Both conserved end residues are part of each CDR3. The D gene is left open where the match is weak. A row's size may be missing; if present it is once, few, many or a size class.

v_gene	j_gene	d_gene	abundance	CDR3aa	CDR3nt
TRBV5-4	TRBJ1-2	NA	few	CASSSAQILYGYTF	TGTGCCAGCAGCTCCGCACAGATTCTCTATGGCTACACCTTC
TRBV28	TRBJ1-2	NA	NA	CASHQGQNYGYTF	TGTGCCAGCCACCAGGGGCAGAACTATGGCTACACCTTC
TRBV15	TRBJ1-6	NA	NA	CATSRAAGDSPLHF	TGTGCCACCAGCAGAGCGGCGGGGGATTCACCCCTCCACTTT
TRBV11-2	TRBJ1-1	NA	once	CASSLLEELEAFF	TGTGCCAGCAGCTTACTCGAGGAGCTGGAAGCTTTCTTT
TRBV19	TRBJ1-2	NA	NA	CASSILTVAEVYGYTF	TGTGCCAGTAGTATATTGACAGTTGCAGAAGTATATGGCTACACCTTC
TRBV7-7	TRBJ2-1	TRBD1	once	CASSLTGDAYNEQFF	TGTGCTAGCAGCTTGACAGGGGACGCCTACAATGAGCAGTTCTTC
TRBV27	TRBJ1-5	NA	NA	CASRSGTISNQPQHF	TGTGCCAGCAGATCCGGGACAATCAGCAATCAGCCCCAGCATTTT
TRBV28	TRBJ1-2	TRBD1	few	CASSAPGTGRSGYTF	TGTGCCAGCAGTGCCCCCGGGACAGGGAGGTCTGGCTACACCTTC
TRBV7-2	TRBJ2-2	TRBD2	NA	CASSLVAGANTGELFF	TGTGCCAGCAGCTTAGTAGCGGGAGCGAACACCGGGGAGCTGTTTTTT
TRBV7-2	TRBJ1-6	NA	NA	CASSFHSYNSPLHF	TGTGCCAGCAGCTTTCACAGTTATAATTCACCCCTCCACTTT
TRBV3-1/TRBV3-2	TRBJ1-2	NA	NA	CASSQDGQGAYGYTF	TGTGCCAGCAGCCAAGATGGGCAGGGTGCATATGGCTACACCTTC
TRBV4-2	TRBJ2-3	TRBD1	NA	CASSQSTGGRTDTQYF	TGTGCCAGCAGCCAATCCACAGGGGGCCGCACAGATACGCAGTATTTT
TRBV2	TRBJ1-2	TRBD1	NA	CASSEGQGGFWGYTF	TGTGCCAGCAGTGAAGGACAGGGCGGTTTTTGGGGCTACACCTTC
TRBV24-1	TRBJ1-6	NA	NA	CATSAGGGFNSPLHF	TGTGCCACCAGTGCTGGGGGAGGGTTCAATTCACCCCTCCACTTT
TRBV27	TRBJ2-7	TRBD2	NA	CASSSPPLIRGGAGAYEQYF	TGTGCCAGCAGTAGTCCCCCCCTGATTCGCGGGGGGGCCGGGGCCTACGAGCAGTACTTC
TRBV24-1	TRBJ2-1	TRBD2	NA	CATSDRSGIKGMDEQFF	TGTGCCACCAGTGATCGAAGCGGGATTAAAGGTATGGATGAGCAGTTCTTC
TRBV7-8	TRBJ2-2	TRBD2	NA	CASSLARVAGGNTGELFF	TGTGCCAGCAGCTTAGCTCGGGTAGCGGGGGGCAACACCGGGGAGCTGTTTTTT
TRBV7-9	TRBJ1-2	NA	NA	CASTVQGAGGGYTF	TGTGCCAGCACCGTTCAAGGGGCTGGGGGCGGCTACACCTTC
TRBV19	TRBJ2-1	TRBD2	few	CASSPWTSGGPGNEQFF	TGTGCCAGTAGTCCTTGGACTAGCGGGGGGCCGGGGAATGAGCAGTTCTTC
TRBV4-3	TRBJ1-1	TRBD1	NA	CASSSAGGTEAFF	TGCGCCAGCAGCTCGGCAGGGGGCACTGAAGCTTTCTTT
TRBV5-4	TRBJ2-7	TRBD1	NA	CASSFLGQGLYEQYF	TGTGCCAGCAGCTTCCTGGGACAGGGGTTATACGAGCAGTACTTC
TRBV19	TRBJ2-5	TRBD2	NA	CASSMVAGLETQYF	TGTGCCAGTAGTATGGTAGCGGGATTGGAGACCCAGTACTTC
TRBV5-6	TRBJ2-4	TRBD1	NA	CASSSRDRGNIQYF	TGTGCCAGCAGCTCCCGGGACAGGGGTAACATTCAGTACTTC
TRBV7-2	TRBJ1-4	TRBD1	NA	CASSSMTGGNEKLFF	TGTGCCAGCAGCTCTATGACAGGGGGAAATGAAAAACTGTTTTTT
TRBV5-8	TRBJ2-1	TRBD2	NA	CASSWTSGTYNEQFF	TGTGCCAGCAGCTGGACTAGCGGGACCTACAATGAGCAGTTCTTC
TRBV5-4	TRBJ2-3	NA	NA	CASSLDFTSTDTQYF	TGTGCCAGCAGCTTAGATTTTACTAGCACAGATACGCAGTATTTT
TRBV7-6	TRBJ2-7	NA	NA	CASSLARGSTYEQYF	TGTGCCAGCAGCTTAGCACGGGGGTCAACCTACGAGCAGTACTTC
TRBV30	TRBJ1-3	NA	NA	CAWTGSGNTIYF	TGTGCCTGGACGGGCTCTGGAAACACCATATATTTT
TRBV10-3	TRBJ2-3	TRBD1	NA	CAISRDRDSTDTQYF	TGTGCCATCAGTCGGGACAGGGACAGCACAGATACGCAGTATTTT
TRBV15	TRBJ1-1	TRBD1	NA	CATESGGTGGTEAFF	TGTGCCACCGAGTCCGGAGGGACAGGGGGGACTGAAGCTTTCTTT
TRBV5-1	TRBJ2-5	TRBD1	once	CASSVGGTGETQYF	TGCGCCAGCAGCGTCGGTGGGACAGGAGAGACCCAGTACTTC
TRBV10-3	TRBJ2-7	NA	NA	CAISEGAPSLTYEQYF	TGTGCCATCAGTGAAGGGGCCCCGTCGCTAACCTACGAGCAGTACTTC
TRBV6-5	TRBJ1-4	TRBD1	NA	CASSRGGTEKLFF	TGTGCCAGCAGCCGAGGGGGCACTGAAAAACTGTTTTTT
TRBV30	TRBJ2-5	TRBD2	few	CAWSPTSLGETQYF	TGTGCCTGGAGCCCGACTAGCTTAGGGGAGACCCAGTACTTC
TRBV20-1	TRBJ2-7	NA	NA	CSVQLGDEQYF	TGCAGTGTCCAACTCGGAGACGAGCAGTACTTC
TRBV28	TRBJ1-2	TRBD1	NA	CASRTGTDYGYTF	TGTGCCAGCAGGACCGGGACAGACTATGGCTACACCTTC
TRBV27	TRBJ2-5	NA	NA	CASSSSTAHQETQYF	TGTGCCAGCAGTTCCTCGACAGCTCACCAAGAGACCCAGTACTTC
TRBV7-2	TRBJ1-1	NA	once	CASSLGGPRTEAFF	TGTGCCAGCAGCTTAGGGGGGCCTCGCACTGAAGCTTTCTTT
TRBV2	TRBJ2-6	NA	NA	CASSDQAGANVLTF	TGTGCCAGCAGTGACCAGGCTGGGGCCAACGTCCTGACTTTC
TRBV7-3	TRBJ2-7	TRBD2	NA	CASSLGTNYEQYF	TGTGCCAGCAGCCTCGGGACTAACTACGAGCAGTACTTC
TRBV11-3	TRBJ2-1	TRBD2	NA	CASSSSGTSGSYEQFF	TGTGCCAGCAGCTCCTCCGGGACTAGCGGGAGCTATGAGCAGTTCTTC
TRBV14	TRBJ1-1	NA	NA	CASSQGPVGAEAFF	TGTGCCAGCAGCCAAGGTCCAGTCGGAGCTGAAGCTTTCTTT
TRBV7-8	TRBJ2-2	NA	few	CASSGPSPRVTGELFF	TGTGCCAGCAGCGGCCCCTCGCCCAGGGTCACCGGGGAGCTGTTTTTT
TRBV19	TRBJ2-7	TRBD2	NA	CASSYRTSGMLVYEQYF	TGTGCCAGTAGTTATCGGACTAGCGGGATGTTGGTGTACGAGCAGTACTTC
TRBV7-6	TRBJ1-2	TRBD1	once	CASSEGQGKSSNYGYTF	TGTGCCAGCAGCGAGGGACAGGGGAAATCTTCTAACTATGGCTACACCTTC
TRBV6-5	TRBJ1-6	NA	NA	CASSYGQRDNSPLHF	TGTGCCAGCAGTTACGGGCAGAGAGATAATTCACCCCTCCACTTT
TRBV4-3	TRBJ2-1	TRBD1	NA	CASSATGTGGHEQFF	TGCGCCAGCAGCGCGACCGGGACAGGGGGACATGAGCAGTTCTTC
TRBV19	TRBJ1-1	NA	NA	CASSGPTGNTEAFF	TGTGCCAGTAGTGGACCCACAGGGAACACTGAAGCTTTCTTT